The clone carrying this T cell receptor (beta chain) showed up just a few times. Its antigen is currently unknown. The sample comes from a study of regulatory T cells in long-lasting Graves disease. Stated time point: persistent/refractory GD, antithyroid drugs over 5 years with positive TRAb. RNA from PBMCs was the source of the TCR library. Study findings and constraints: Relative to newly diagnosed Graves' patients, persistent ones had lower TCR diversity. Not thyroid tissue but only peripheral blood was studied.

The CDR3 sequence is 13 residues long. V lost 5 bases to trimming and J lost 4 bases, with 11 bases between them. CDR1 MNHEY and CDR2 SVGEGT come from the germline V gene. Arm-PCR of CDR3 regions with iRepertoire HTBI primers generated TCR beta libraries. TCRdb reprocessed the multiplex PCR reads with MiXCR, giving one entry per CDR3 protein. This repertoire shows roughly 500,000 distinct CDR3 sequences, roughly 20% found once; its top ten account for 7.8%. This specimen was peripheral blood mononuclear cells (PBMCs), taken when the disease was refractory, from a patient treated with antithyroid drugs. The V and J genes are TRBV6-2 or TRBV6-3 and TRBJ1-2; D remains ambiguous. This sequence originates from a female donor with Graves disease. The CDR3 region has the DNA TGTGCCAGCAGTCGCGCAGCCGGCTATGGCTACACCTTC. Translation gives CASSRAAGYGYTF.